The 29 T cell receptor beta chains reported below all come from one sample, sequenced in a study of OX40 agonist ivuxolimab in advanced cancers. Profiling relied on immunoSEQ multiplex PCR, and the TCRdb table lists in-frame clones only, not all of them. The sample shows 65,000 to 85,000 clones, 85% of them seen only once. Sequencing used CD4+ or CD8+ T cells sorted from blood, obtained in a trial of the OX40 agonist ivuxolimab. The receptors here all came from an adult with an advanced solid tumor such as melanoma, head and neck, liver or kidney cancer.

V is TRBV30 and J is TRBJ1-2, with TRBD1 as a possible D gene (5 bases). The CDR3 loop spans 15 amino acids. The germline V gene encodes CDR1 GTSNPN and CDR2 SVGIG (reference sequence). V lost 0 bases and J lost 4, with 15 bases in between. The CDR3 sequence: CAWSVGLRLAYGYTF. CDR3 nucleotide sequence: TGTGCCTGGAGTGTGGGACTCCGCTTGGCCTATGGCTACACCTTC.

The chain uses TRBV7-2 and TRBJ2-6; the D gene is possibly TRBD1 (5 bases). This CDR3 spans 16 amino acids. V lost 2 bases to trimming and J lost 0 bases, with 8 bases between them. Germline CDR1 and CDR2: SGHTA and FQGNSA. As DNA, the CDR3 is TGTGCCAGCAGCTTATGGGGCGGCTCTGGGGCCAACGTCCTGACTTTC. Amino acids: CASSLWGGSGANVLTF.

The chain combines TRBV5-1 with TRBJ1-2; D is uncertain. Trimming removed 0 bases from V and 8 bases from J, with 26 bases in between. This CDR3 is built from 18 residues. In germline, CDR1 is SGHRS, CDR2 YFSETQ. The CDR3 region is CASSLASPSGIPVLGYTF. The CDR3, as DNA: TGCGCCAGCAGCTTGGCAAGTCCATCCGGGATCCCCGTATTAGGCTACACCTTC.

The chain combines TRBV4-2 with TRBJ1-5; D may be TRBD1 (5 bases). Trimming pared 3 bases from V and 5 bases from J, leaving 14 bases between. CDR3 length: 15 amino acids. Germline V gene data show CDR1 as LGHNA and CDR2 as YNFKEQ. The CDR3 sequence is CASSQDQGKYQPQHF. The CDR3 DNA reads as TGTGCCAGCAGCCAGGACCAGGGAAAGTATCAGCCCCAGCATTTT.

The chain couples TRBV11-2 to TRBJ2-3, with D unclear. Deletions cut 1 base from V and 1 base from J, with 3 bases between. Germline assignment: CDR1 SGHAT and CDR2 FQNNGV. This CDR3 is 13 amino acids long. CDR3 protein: CASSLVRTDTQYF. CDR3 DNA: TGTGCCAGCAGCTTAGTGCGCACAGATACGCAGTATTTT.

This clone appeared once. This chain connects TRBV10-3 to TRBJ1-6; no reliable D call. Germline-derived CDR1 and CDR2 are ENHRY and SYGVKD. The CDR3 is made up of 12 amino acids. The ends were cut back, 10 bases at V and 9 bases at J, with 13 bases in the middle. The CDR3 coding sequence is TGTGCCACCAAAAAAGAGGCTTCACCCCTCCACTTT. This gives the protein CATKKEASPLHF.

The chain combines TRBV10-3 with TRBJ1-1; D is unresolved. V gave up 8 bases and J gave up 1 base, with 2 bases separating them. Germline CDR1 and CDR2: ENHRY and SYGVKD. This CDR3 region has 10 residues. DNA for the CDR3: TGTGCCATCGGGAACACTGAAGCTTTCTTT. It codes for CAIGNTEAFF.

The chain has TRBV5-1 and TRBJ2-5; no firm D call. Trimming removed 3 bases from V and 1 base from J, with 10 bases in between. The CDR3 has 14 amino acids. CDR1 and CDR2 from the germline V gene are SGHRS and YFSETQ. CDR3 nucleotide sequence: TGCGCCAGCAGCTCTGGGCGGATCCAAGAGACCCAGTACTTC. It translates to CASSSGRIQETQYF.

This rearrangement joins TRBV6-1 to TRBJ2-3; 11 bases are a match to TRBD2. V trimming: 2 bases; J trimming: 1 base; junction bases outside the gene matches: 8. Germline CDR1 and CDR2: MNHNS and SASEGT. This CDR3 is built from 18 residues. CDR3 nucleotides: TGTGCCAGCAGTGAACGCACTAGCGGGAGACTCGGCACAGATACGCAGTATTTT. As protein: CASSERTSGRLGTDTQYF.

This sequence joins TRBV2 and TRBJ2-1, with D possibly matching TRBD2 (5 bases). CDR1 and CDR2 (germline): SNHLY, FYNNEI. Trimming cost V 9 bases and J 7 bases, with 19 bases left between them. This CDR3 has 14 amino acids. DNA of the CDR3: TGTGCCAGTGGCGATCGGAGGTGGCAAAATGAGCAGTTCTTC. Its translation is CASGDRRWQNEQFF. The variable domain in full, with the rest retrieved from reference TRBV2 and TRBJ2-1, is EPEVTQTPSHQVTQMGQEVILRCVPISNHLYFYWYRQILGQKVEFLVSFYNNEISEKSEIFDDQFSVERPDGSNFTLKIRSTKLEDSAMYFCASGDRRWQNEQFFGPGTRLTVL.

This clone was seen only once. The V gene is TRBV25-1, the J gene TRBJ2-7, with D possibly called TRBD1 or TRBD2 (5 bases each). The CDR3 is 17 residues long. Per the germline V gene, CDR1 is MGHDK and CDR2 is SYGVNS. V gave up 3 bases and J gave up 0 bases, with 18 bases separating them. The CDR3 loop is CASSDLPRDGSSYEQYF. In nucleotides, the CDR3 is TGTGCCAGCAGTGACCTACCTAGGGACGGTAGCTCCTACGAGCAGTACTTC.

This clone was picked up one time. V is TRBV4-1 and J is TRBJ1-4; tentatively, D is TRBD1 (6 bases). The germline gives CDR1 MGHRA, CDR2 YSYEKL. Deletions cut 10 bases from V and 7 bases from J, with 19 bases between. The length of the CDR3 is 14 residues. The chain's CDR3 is CATQKGGAGEKLFF. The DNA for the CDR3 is TGCGCCACCCAAAAGGGGGGGGCGGGTGAAAAACTGTTTTTT.

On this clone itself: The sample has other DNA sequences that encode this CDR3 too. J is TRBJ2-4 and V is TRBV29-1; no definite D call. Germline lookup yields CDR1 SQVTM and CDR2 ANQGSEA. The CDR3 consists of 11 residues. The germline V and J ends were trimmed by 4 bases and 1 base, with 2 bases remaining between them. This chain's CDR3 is CSVAAKNIQYF. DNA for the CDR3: TGCAGCGTTGCGGCCAAAAACATTCAGTACTTC. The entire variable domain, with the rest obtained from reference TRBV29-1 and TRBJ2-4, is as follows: SAVISQKPSRDICQRGTSLTIQCQVDSQVTMMFWYRQQPGQSLTLIATANQGSEATYESGFVIDKFPISRPNLTFSTLTVSNMSPEDSSIYLCSVAAKNIQYFGAGTRLSVL.

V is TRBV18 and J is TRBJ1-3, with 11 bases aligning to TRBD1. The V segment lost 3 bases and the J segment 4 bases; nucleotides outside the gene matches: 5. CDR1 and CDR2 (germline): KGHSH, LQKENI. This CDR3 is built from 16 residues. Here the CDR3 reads CASSPGQGAPGNTIYF. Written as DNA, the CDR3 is TGTGCCAGCTCACCTGGACAGGGGGCTCCCGGAAACACCATATATTTT.

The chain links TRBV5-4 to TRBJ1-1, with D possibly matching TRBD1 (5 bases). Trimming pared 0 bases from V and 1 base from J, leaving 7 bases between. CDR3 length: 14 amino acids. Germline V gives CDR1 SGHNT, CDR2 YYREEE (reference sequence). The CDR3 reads CASSLAGGNTEAFF. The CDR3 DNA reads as TGTGCCAGCAGCTTGGCCGGGGGGAACACTGAAGCTTTCTTT.

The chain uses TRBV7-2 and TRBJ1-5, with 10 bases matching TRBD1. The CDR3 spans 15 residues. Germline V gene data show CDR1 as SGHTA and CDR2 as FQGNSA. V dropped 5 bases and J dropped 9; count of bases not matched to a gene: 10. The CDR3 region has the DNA TGTGCCAGCAGCGAATTCGACAGGGGGCATTGGCCCCAGCATTTT. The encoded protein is CASSEFDRGHWPQHF.

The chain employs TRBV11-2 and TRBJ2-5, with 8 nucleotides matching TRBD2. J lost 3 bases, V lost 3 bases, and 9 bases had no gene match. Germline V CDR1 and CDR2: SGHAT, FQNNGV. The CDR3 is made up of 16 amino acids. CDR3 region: CASSFGLAGPEETQYF. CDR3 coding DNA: TGTGCCAGCAGCTTCGGTTTAGCGGGGCCGGAAGAGACCCAGTACTTC.

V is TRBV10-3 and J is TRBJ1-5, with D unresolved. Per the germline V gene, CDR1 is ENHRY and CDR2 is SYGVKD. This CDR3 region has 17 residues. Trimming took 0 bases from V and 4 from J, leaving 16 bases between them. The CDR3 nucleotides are TGTGCCATCAGTGAGTCCCGGGGAGGGAAGGGTAATCAGCCCCAGCATTTT. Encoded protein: CAISESRGGKGNQPQHF.

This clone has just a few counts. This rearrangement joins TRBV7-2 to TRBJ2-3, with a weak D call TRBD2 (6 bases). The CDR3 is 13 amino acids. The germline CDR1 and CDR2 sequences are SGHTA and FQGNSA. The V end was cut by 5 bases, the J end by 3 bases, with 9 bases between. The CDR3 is CASSGRTTDTQYF. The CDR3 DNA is TGTGCCAGCAGCGGGAGGACGACAGATACGCAGTATTTT.

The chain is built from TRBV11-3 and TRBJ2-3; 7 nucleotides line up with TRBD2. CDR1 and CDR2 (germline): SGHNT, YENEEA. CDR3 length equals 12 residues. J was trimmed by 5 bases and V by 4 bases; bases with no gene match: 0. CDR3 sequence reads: CASSSGGDTQYF. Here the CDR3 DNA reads TGTGCCAGCAGCTCGGGGGGAGATACGCAGTATTTT.

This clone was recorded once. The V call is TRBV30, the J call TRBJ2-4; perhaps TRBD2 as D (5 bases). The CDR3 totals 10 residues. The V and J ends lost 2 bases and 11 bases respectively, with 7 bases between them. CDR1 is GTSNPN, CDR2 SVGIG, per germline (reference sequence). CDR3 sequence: CAWSRTVQYF. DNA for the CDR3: TGTGCCTGGAGTAGGACTGTTCAGTACTTC.

The CDR3 here is CAWSKKGLAGVGEQYF. CDR3 coding DNA: TGTGCCTGGAGTAAAAAGGGACTAGCGGGAGTGGGTGAGCAGTACTTC. The gene calls are TRBV30 and TRBJ2-7; TRBD2 agrees at 14 bases. V was clipped by 2 bases and J by 7 bases; unmatched bases: 10. The CDR3 covers 16 residues. CDR1 GTSNPN and CDR2 SVGIG come from the germline V gene (reference sequence).

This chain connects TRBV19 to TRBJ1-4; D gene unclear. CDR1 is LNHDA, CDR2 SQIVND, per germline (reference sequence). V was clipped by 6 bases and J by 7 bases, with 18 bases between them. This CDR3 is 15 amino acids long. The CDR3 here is CASSLRDRVGEKLFF. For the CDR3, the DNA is TGTGCCAGTAGCCTGAGGGATAGGGTCGGTGAAAAACTGTTTTTT.

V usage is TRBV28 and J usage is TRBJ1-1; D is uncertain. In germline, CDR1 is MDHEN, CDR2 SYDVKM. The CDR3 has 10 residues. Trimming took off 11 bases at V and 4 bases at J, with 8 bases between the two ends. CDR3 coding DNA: TGTGCCGCTTCCGCCACTGAAGCTTTCTTT. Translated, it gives CAASATEAFF.

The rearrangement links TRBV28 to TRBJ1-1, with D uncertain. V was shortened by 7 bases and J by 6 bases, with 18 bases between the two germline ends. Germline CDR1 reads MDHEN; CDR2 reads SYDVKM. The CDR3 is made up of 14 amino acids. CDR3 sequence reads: CASITGRTAPEAFF. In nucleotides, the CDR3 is TGTGCCAGCATTACCGGACGGACGGCCCCTGAAGCTTTCTTT.

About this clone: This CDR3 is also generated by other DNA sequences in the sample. The CDR3 bases are TGTGCCAGCAGCCGAACAGGGTCCACTGAAGCTTTCTTT. It codes for CASSRTGSTEAFF. The V call is TRBV4-2, the J call TRBJ1-1, with a tentative D call TRBD1 (6 bases). Germline assignment: CDR1 LGHNA and CDR2 YNFKEQ. Trimming removed 4 bases at V and 4 bases at J, with 10 bases between. This CDR3 comprises 13 residues.

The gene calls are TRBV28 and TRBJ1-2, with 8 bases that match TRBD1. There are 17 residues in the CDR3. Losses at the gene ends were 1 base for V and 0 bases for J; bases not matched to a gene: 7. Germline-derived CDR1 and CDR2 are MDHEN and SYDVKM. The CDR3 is CASSLSIGTGPNYGYTF. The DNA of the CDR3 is TGTGCCAGCAGTTTATCTATCGGGACAGGCCCTAACTATGGCTACACCTTC.

Written as DNA, the CDR3 is TGTGCCAGCGGACGGGACTCCTATTCACCCCTCCACTTT. This codes for CASGRDSYSPLHF. This sequence joins TRBV6-5 and TRBJ1-6, with D perhaps TRBD1 (5 bases). V was trimmed by 8 bases and J by 8 bases, leaving 13 bases between them. Germline V gene data show CDR1 as MNHEY and CDR2 as SVGAGI. The length of the CDR3 is 13 residues.

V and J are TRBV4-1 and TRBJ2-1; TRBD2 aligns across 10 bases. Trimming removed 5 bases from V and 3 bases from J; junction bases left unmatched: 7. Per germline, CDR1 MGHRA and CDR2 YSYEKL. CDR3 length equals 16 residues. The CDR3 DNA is TGCGCCAGCAGCGACACCGGGACTAGCGTCTACAATGAGCAGTTCTTC. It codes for CASSDTGTSVYNEQFF.